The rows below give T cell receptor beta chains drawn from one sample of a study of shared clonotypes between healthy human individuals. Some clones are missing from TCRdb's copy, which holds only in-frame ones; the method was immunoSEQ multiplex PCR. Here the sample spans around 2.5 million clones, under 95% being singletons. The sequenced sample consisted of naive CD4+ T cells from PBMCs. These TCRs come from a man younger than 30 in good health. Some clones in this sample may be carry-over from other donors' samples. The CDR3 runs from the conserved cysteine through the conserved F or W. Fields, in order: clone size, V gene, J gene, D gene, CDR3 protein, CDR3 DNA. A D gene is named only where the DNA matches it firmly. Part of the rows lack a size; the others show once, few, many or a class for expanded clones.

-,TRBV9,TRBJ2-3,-,CASSIQGSTDTQYF,TGTGCCAGCAGCATACAGGGATCCACAGATACGCAGTATTTT
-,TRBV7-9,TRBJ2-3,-,CASSSQGTVSTDTQYF,TGTGCCAGCAGCTCGCAAGGAACTGTTAGCACAGATACGCAGTATTTT
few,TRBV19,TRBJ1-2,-,CASSPNSEGGYGYTF,TGTGCCAGTAGCCCTAATTCAGAGGGGGGCTATGGCTACACCTTC
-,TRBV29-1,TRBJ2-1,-,CSVAEGNQQFF,TGCAGCGTTGCTGAAGGGAACCAGCAGTTCTTC
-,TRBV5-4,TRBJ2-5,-,CASSLTGETQYF,TGTGCCAGCAGCCTGACGGGGGAGACCCAGTACTTC
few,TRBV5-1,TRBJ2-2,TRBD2,CASSLVAGGNSGELFF,TGCGCCAGCAGCTTGGTCGCGGGAGGGAACTCCGGGGAGCTGTTTTTT
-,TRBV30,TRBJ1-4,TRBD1,CAWGLGQAQREKLFF,TGTGCCTGGGGCCTCGGACAGGCTCAAAGGGAAAAACTGTTTTTT
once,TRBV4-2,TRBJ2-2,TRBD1,CASSQDRQGAGELFF,TGTGCCAGCAGCCAAGATCGGCAGGGGGCCGGGGAGCTGTTTTTT
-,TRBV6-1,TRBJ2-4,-,CASSESRVIQYF,TGTGCCAGCAGTGAATCGAGGGTCATTCAGTACTTC
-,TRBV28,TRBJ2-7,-,CASRATEYEQYF,TGTGCCAGCAGAGCGACCGAGTACGAGCAGTACTTC
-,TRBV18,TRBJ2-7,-,CASSPTATYEQYF,TGTGCCAGCTCACCCACAGCTACCTACGAGCAGTACTTC
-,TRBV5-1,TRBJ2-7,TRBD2,CASSPAGTRPNEQYF,TGCGCCAGCAGCCCCGCCGGGACTAGACCCAACGAGCAGTACTTC
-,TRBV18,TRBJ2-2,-,CASSPRQGTHTGELFF,TGTGCCAGCTCACCGCGGCAGGGGACCCACACCGGGGAGCTGTTTTTT